The 25 T cell receptor beta chains below were found in one sample sequenced in a study of OX40 agonist ivuxolimab in advanced cancers. Clones were read by immunoSEQ multiplex PCR, and TCRdb kept only the in-frame ones, dropping some. The sample yields about 14,000 clones, more than 70% seen once. The sample consisted of CD4+ or CD8+ T cells sorted from blood, taken in a trial of the OX40 agonist ivuxolimab. Every receptor here comes from an adult with an advanced solid tumor such as melanoma, head and neck, liver or kidney cancer.

This clone was observed a handful of times. CDR3 residues: CASTLGTEAFF. The CDR3 DNA sequence: TGTGCCAGTACCTTGGGCACTGAAGCTTTCTTT. The chain carries TRBV19 and TRBJ1-1, with no clear D. V gave up 7 bases and J gave up 4 bases, with 7 bases separating them. Looked up from germline, CDR1 is LNHDA and CDR2 is SQIVND (reference sequence). The CDR3 sequence is 11 residues long.

The sample holds one count of this clone. The V gene is TRBV7-8, the J gene TRBJ2-7, with 13 positions matching TRBD2. CDR1 is SGHVS and CDR2 is FQNEAQ in the germline V gene. This CDR3 has 16 amino acids. V was pared by 2 bases and J by 5 bases, with 6 bases of the junction left unmatched. CDR3 region: CASSLLPGLAGDEQYF. The CDR3, as DNA: TGTGCCAGCAGCTTACTACCCGGACTAGCGGGAGACGAGCAGTACTTC.

This chain uses TRBV5-1 with TRBJ2-3; 9 bases agree with TRBD2. Germline loops: CDR1 SGHRS, CDR2 YFSETQ. Trimming removed 4 bases from V and 4 bases from J; junction bases left unmatched: 13. This CDR3 region has 17 residues. The CDR3 coding sequence is TGCGCCAGCAGCCCTGGACTAGCGTCAGGGGGGCCAGATACGCAGTATTTT. Its translation: CASSPGLASGGPDTQYF.

The chain recombines TRBV27 with TRBJ1-4; D gene uncertain. There are 14 residues in the CDR3. The germline V gene encodes CDR1 MNHEY and CDR2 SMNVEV (reference sequence). The germline V and J ends were trimmed by 5 bases and 8 bases, with 15 bases remaining between them. Here the CDR3 DNA reads TGTGCCAGCAGTCTGGGGTGGGATAACGAAAAACTGTTTTTT. It translates to CASSLGWDNEKLFF.

V is TRBV28 and J is TRBJ2-1, with D perhaps being TRBD1 or TRBD2 (5 bases each). This CDR3 has 16 residues. V was cut by 5 bases and J by 0 bases, with 14 bases left in between. CDR1 MDHEN and CDR2 SYDVKM come from the germline V gene. The CDR3 DNA follows: TGTGCCAGCAGTCCTTGGGGGATCAGCTCCTACAATGAGCAGTTCTTC. It translates to CASSPWGISSYNEQFF.

This chain connects TRBV11-2 to TRBJ2-1; perhaps D is TRBD1 or TRBD2 (5 bases each). The germline V gene has CDR1 SGHAT and CDR2 FQNNGV. V was shortened by 3 bases and J by 0 bases, with 15 bases between the two germline ends. This CDR3 has 17 amino acids. CDR3 sequence reads: CASSLALWGSSYNEQFF. CDR3 coding DNA: TGTGCCAGCAGCTTGGCCCTGTGGGGGAGCTCCTACAATGAGCAGTTCTTC.

The chain recombines TRBV27 with TRBJ2-3, with 7 bases fitting TRBD2. The CDR3 sequence is 15 residues long. Germline V gives CDR1 MNHEY, CDR2 SMNVEV (reference sequence). V lost 2 bases and J lost 4; bases outside the gene matches: 6. CDR3 sequence: CASSLGGSAADTQYF. CDR3 in DNA: TGTGCCAGCAGTTTAGGCGGGAGTGCGGCAGATACGCAGTATTTT.

The chain has TRBV9 and TRBJ2-1, with 8 bases matching TRBD2. Trimming took 4 bases from V and 8 from J; bases not matched to a gene: 8. Germline loops: CDR1 SGDLS, CDR2 YYNGEE. This CDR3 has 14 amino acids. The chain's CDR3 is CASSPGSGMDEQFF. CDR3 nucleotide sequence: TGTGCCAGCAGCCCGGGTAGCGGGATGGATGAGCAGTTCTTC.

Turning to this clone: At one of its ends the junction is not consistent with the germline gene, which may arise from a read error. The chain recombines TRBV7-9 with TRBJ2-7; D unclear. Germline V gene lookup returns CDR1 SEHNR and CDR2 FQNEAQ (reference sequence). The CDR3 spans 13 residues. This CDR3 is CASSQRPSWEQYF. DNA for the CDR3: TGCGCCAGCAGCCAACGACCCTCATGGGAGCAGTACTTC. The full variable domain, completed using reference TRBV7-9 and TRBJ2-7, is DTGVSQNPRHKITKRGQNVTFRCDPISEHNRLYWYRQTLGQGPEFLTYFQNEAQLEKSRLLSDRFSAERPKGSFSTLEIQRTEQGDSAMYLCASSQRPSWEQYFGPGTRLTVT.

CDR3 nucleotides: TGTGCCAGCTCAGTCGGGGGGGCTACGTACGAGCAGTACTTC. Translation gives CASSVGGATYEQYF. The chain couples TRBV18 to TRBJ2-7; 8 bases agree with TRBD2. This CDR3 contains 14 residues. Germline V gene data show CDR1 as KGHSH and CDR2 as LQKENI. V lost 5 bases and J lost 4; bases outside the gene matches: 7. The whole variable domain, remainder taken from reference TRBV18 and TRBJ2-7, is NAGVMQNPRHLVRRRGQEARLRCSPMKGHSHVYWYRQLPEEGLKFMVYLQKENIIDESGMPKERFSAEFPKEGPSILRIQQVVRGDSAAYFCASSVGGATYEQYFGPGTRLTVT.

This clone has just one count. The chain couples TRBV19 to TRBJ1-5; D is uncertain. Germline CDR1 LNHDA, CDR2 SQIVND (reference sequence). The CDR3 consists of 13 residues. V was pared by 3 bases and J by 5 bases, with 8 bases between. The CDR3 nucleotides are TGTGCCAGTAGTATCAAACTTCATCAGCCCCAGCATTTT. Translation: CASSIKLHQPQHF.

The chain joins TRBV7-6 to TRBJ2-1; 11 bases are a match to TRBD2. Germline assignment: CDR1 SGHVS and CDR2 FNYEAQ. After removal of 5 bases from V and 4 bases from J, the junction contained 16 bases not matched to a gene. The CDR3 spans 19 residues. CDR3 DNA: TGTGCCAGCAGCGAAACTAGCGGGAGCTATAGGGTGAGGTACAATGAGCAGTTCTTC. Its protein is CASSETSGSYRVRYNEQFF.

The V gene is TRBV7-9, the J gene TRBJ2-1, with a possible D match to TRBD2 (6 bases). V was clipped by 10 bases and J by 10 bases, with 17 bases between them. The germline V gene has CDR1 SEHNR and CDR2 FQNEAQ (reference sequence). This CDR3 is built from 12 residues. The CDR3 sequence is CAIGGVLKEQFF. The CDR3 DNA follows: TGTGCCATCGGCGGGGTACTAAAGGAGCAGTTCTTC. Using reference TRBV7-9 and TRBJ2-1 for the parts outside the CDR3, the full variable domain is DTGVSQNPRHKITKRGQNVTFRCDPISEHNRLYWYRQTLGQGPEFLTYFQNEAQLEKSRLLSDRFSAERPKGSFSTLEIQRTEQGDSAMYLCAIGGVLKEQFFGPGTRLTVL.

By proportion, this clone is medium-sized. V gene TRBV6-6 combines with J gene TRBJ2-3, with D unresolved. The CDR3 covers 13 residues. V lost 0 bases and J lost 6, with 7 bases in between. Germline-derived CDR1 and CDR2 are MNHNY and SVGAGI (reference sequence). The CDR3 spells CASSYSIWDTQYF. CDR3 DNA: TGTGCCAGCAGTTACTCGATCTGGGATACGCAGTATTTT.

This clone was counted a few times. This chain joins TRBV18 and TRBJ1-6; 8 bases map to TRBD1. Losses at the gene ends were 0 bases for V and 5 bases for J; bases not matched to a gene: 3. Germline V lookup: CDR1 KGHSH, CDR2 LQKENI. The CDR3 sequence is 16 residues long. The CDR3 coding sequence is TGTGCCAGCTCACCACCCGGACAGGGCAATAATTCACCCCTCCACTTT. It codes for CASSPPGQGNNSPLHF. Complete variable domain (other parts from reference TRBV18 and TRBJ1-6): NAGVMQNPRHLVRRRGQEARLRCSPMKGHSHVYWYRQLPEEGLKFMVYLQKENIIDESGMPKERFSAEFPKEGPSILRIQQVVRGDSAAYFCASSPPGQGNNSPLHFGNGTRLTVT.

The V gene is TRBV19, the J gene TRBJ2-2, with TRBD1 matching over 9 bases. Germline V gene lookup returns CDR1 LNHDA and CDR2 SQIVND (reference sequence). The CDR3 covers 15 residues. With 7 bases clipped from V and 8 bases from J, the junction kept 11 bases outside the gene matches. CDR3 coding DNA: TGTGCCAGTATCCGGGACAGGGCGACGGCGGGGGAGCTGTTTTTT. Its protein is CASIRDRATAGELFF.

Relative to its sample, this clone is medium-sized. The chain is built from TRBV6-4 and TRBJ2-3; 7 bases are a match to TRBD2. This CDR3 is 15 amino acids long. The germline V gene encodes CDR1 MRHNA and CDR2 SNTAGT. Unmatched junction bases numbered 6, after V lost 2 bases and J lost 4 bases. The CDR3 DNA reads TGTGCCAGCAGTGACGGCGGGAGCGGTTCAGATACGCAGTATTTT. This translates into CASSDGGSGSDTQYF.

This clone is labeled medium-sized. The chain combines TRBV27 with TRBJ2-1; TRBD2 matches at 7 bases. Per germline, CDR1 MNHEY and CDR2 SMNVEV (reference sequence). The CDR3 contains 15 residues. V lost 5 bases, J lost 2 bases, and 6 bases stayed unmatched. CDR3 nucleotides: TGTGCCAGCAGTCTAACTAGCGTCCCCTACAATGAGCAGTTCTTC. Translation gives CASSLTSVPYNEQFF.

This rearrangement joins TRBV4-3 to TRBJ2-6; D is ambiguous. Trimming shortened V by 0 bases and J by 0 bases, and 6 bases separated the two germline ends. The CDR3 contains 16 residues. The germline V gene has CDR1 LGHNA and CDR2 YSLEER. The CDR3 DNA sequence: TGCGCCAGCAGCCAAGACGAACACTCTGGGGCCAACGTCCTGACTTTC. Encoded protein: CASSQDEHSGANVLTF.

This clone has just one count. V and J are TRBV29-1 and TRBJ1-1, with no clear D. The CDR3 runs 11 residues. V gave up 4 bases and J gave up 6 bases, with 9 bases separating them. The germline gives CDR1 SQVTM, CDR2 ANQGSEA. The CDR3 sequence is CSVVWGSEAFF. The DNA of the CDR3 is TGCAGCGTTGTTTGGGGATCTGAAGCTTTCTTT.

The V gene is TRBV4-3, the J gene TRBJ2-7; D might be TRBD1 (5 bases). Germline V gene data show CDR1 as LGHNA and CDR2 as YSLEER. This CDR3 comprises 15 residues. Between the trimmed V and J ends, which lost 0 bases and 3 bases, there was a span of 12 bases. Here the CDR3 DNA reads TGCGCCAGCAGCCAAGACCAGGGCCTCGTCTACGAGCAGTACTTC. Translated, it gives CASSQDQGLVYEQYF.

Relative to its sample, this clone is medium-sized. This chain joins TRBV7-3 and TRBJ2-2; the D is unclear. This CDR3 is 13 amino acids long. The germline V gene has CDR1 SGHTA and CDR2 FQGTGA. V dropped 5 bases and J dropped 6 bases, with 10 bases sitting between them. DNA of the CDR3: TGTGCCAGCAGCCCCAGTGGGCCCGGGGAGCTGTTTTTT. It encodes CASSPSGPGELFF.

The chain is built from TRBV7-8 and TRBJ2-1; D ambiguous. Germline loops: CDR1 SGHVS, CDR2 FQNEAQ. This CDR3 spans 11 amino acids. The germline V and J ends were trimmed by 2 bases and 8 bases, with 4 bases remaining between them. CDR3 loop: CASSLLDEQFF. The CDR3 bases are TGTGCCAGCAGCTTACTAGATGAGCAGTTCTTC.

The chain couples TRBV4-1 to TRBJ2-7; no definite D call. Between the trimmed V and J ends, which lost 1 base and 0 bases, there was a span of 7 bases. The CDR3 is 14 residues long. Germline V gene data show CDR1 as MGHRA and CDR2 as YSYEKL. In DNA form, the CDR3 reads TGCGCCAGCAGCCAAGGGGGTAGCTCCTACGAGCAGTACTTC. Translated: CASSQGGSSYEQYF.

A note on this clone: At the DNA level, this CDR3 is encoded by other sequences in the same sample as well. CDR3 loop: CASSRPYNEQFF. The CDR3 DNA follows: TGTGCCAGCAGTCGCCCTTACAATGAGCAGTTCTTC. V gene TRBV6-6 combines with J gene TRBJ2-1, with D hard to call. Germline CDR1 is MNHNY and CDR2 is SVGAGI (reference sequence). V gave up 5 bases and J gave up 4 bases, with 6 bases separating them. This CDR3 is built from 12 residues.